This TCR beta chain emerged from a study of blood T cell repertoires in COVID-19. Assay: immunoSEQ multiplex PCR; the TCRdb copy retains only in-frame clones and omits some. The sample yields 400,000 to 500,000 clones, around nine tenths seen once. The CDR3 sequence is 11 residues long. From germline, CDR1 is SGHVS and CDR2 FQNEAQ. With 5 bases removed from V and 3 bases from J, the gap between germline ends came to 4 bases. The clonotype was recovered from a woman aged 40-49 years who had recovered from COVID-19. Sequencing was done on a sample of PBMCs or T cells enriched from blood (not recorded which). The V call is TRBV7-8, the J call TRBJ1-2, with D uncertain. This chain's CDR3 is CASSLYYGYTF. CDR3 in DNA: TGTGCCAGCAGCCTATACTATGGCTACACCTTC.